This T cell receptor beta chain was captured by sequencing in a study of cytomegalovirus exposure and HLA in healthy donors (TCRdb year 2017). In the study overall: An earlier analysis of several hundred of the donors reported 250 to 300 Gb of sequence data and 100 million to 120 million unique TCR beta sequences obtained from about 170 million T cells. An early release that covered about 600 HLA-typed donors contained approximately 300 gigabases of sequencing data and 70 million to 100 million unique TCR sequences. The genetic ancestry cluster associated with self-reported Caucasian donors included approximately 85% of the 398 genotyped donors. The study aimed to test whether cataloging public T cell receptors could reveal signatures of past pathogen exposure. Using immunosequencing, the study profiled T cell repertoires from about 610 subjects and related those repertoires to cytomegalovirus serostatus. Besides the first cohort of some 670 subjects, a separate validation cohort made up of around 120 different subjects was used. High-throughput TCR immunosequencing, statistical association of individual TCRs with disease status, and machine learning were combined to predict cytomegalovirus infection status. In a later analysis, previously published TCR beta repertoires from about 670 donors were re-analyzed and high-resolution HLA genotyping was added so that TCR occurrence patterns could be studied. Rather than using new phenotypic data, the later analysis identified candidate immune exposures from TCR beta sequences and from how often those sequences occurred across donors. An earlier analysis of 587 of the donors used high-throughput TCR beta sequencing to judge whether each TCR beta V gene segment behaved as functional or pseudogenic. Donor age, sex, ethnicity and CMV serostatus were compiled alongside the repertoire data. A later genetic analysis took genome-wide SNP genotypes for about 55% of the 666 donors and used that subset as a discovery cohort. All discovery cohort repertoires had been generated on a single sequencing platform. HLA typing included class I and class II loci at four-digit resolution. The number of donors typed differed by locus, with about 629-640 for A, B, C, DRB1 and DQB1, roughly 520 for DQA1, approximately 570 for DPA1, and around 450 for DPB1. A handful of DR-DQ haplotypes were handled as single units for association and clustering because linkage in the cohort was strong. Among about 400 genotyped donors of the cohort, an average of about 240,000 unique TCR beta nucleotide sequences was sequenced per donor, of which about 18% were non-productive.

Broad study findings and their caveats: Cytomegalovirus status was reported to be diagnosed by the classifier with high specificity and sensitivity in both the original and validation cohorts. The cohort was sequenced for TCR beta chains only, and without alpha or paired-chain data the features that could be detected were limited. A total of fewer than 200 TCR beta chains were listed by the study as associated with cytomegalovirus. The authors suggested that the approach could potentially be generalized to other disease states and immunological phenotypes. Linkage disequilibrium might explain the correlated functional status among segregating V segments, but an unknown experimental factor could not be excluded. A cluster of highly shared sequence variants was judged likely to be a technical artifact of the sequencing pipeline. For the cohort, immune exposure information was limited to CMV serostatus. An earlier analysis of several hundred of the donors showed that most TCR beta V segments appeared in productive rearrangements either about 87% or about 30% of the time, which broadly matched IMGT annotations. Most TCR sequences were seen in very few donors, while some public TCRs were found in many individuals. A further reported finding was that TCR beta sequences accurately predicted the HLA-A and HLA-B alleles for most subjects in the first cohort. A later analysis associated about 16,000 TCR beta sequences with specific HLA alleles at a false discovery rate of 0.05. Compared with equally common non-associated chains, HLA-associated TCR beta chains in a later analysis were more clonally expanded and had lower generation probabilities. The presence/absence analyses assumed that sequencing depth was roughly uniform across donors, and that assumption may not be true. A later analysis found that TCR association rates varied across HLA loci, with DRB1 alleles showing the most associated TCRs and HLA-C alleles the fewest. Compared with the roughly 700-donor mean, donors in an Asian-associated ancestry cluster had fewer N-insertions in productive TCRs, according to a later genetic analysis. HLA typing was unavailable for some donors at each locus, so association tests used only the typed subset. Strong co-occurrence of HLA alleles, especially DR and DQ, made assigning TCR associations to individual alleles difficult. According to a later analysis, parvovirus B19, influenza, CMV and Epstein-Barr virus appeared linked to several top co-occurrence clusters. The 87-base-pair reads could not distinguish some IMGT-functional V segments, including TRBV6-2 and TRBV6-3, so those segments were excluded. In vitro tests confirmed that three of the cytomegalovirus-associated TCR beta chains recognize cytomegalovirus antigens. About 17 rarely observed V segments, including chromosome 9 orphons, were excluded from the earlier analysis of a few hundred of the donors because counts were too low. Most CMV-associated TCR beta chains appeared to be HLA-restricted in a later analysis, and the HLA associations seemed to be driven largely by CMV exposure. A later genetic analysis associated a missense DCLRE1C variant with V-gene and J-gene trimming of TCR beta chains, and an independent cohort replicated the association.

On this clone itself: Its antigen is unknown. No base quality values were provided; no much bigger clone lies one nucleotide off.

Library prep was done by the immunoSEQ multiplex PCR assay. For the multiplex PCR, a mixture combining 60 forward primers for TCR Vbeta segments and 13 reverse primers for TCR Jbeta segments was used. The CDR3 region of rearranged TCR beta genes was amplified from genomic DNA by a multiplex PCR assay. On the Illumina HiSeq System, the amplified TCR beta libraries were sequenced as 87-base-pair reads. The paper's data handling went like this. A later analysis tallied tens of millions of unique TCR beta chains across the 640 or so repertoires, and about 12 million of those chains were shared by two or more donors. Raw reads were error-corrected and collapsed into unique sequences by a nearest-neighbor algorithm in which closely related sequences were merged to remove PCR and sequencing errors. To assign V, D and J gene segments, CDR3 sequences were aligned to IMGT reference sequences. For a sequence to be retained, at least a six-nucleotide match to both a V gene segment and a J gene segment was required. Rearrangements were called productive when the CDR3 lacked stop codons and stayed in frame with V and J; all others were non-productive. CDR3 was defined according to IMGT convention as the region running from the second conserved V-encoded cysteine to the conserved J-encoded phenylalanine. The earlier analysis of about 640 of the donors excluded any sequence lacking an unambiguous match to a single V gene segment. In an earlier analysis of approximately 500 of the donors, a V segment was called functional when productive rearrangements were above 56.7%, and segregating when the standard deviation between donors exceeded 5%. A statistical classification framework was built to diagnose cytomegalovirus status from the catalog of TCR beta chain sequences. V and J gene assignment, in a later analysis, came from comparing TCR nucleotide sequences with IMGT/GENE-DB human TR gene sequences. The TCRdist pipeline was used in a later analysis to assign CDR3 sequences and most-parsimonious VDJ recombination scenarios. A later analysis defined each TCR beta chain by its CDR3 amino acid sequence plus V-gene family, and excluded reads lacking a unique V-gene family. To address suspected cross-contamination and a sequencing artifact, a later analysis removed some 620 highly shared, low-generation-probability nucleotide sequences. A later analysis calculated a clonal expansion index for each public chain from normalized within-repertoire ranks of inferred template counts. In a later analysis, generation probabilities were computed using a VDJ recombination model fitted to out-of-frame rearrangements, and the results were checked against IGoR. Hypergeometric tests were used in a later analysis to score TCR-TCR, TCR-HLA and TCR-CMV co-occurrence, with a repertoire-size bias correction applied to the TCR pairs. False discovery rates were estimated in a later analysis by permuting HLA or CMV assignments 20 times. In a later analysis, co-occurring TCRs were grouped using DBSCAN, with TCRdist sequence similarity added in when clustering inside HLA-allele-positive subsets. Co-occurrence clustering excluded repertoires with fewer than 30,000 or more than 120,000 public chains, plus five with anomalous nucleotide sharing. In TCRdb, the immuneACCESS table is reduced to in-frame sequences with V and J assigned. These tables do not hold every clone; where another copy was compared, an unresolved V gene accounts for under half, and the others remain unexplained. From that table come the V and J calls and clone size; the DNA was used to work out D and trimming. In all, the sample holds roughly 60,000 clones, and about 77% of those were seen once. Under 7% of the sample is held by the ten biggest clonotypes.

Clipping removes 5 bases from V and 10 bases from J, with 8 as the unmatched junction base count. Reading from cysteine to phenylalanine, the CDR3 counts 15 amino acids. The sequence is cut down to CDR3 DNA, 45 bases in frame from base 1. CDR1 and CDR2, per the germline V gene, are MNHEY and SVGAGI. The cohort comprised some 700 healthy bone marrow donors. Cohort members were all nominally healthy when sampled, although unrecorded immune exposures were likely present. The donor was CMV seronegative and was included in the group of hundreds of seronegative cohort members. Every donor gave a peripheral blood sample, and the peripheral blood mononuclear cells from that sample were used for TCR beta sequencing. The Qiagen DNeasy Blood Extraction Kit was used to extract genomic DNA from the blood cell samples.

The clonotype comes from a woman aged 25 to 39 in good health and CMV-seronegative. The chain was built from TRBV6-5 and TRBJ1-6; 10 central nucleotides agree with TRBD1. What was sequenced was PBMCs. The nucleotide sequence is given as TGTGCCAGCAGTAATGGGGACAGGGGAAGCTCACCCCTCCACTTT. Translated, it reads CASSNGDRGSSPLHF.